Presented here are 23 T cell receptor beta chains from one specimen sequenced in a study of T cell responses to AZD1222 COVID-19 vaccine. TCRdb's copy holds only in-frame clones and misses some; the assay was immunoSEQ multiplex PCR. The data contain about 150,000 clones, roughly 90% of them singletons. Sequencing used peripheral blood, obtained on day 0 of AZD1222 vaccination. These receptor sequences come from an adult in good health.

A single count supports this clone. The chain links TRBV12-3 or TRBV12-4 to TRBJ1-1; no clear D gene. The CDR3 is 12 amino acids. Trimming shortened V by 7 bases and J by 5 bases, and 11 bases separated the two germline ends. The CDR3, as DNA: TGTGCCAGCATTAGTAGGGAGACTGAAGCTTTCTTT. This encodes CASISRETEAFF.

This clone was detected only a few times. J is TRBJ1-6 and V is TRBV27; D remains ambiguous. The V gene's germline CDR1 is MNHEY and CDR2 SMNVEV (reference sequence). Trimming removed 10 bases at V and 8 bases at J, with 18 bases between. The CDR3 is made up of 14 amino acids. The CDR3 here is CATSTGESYSPLHF. CDR3 nucleotide sequence: TGTGCCACTTCGACGGGCGAATCTTATTCACCCCTCCACTTT.

V gene TRBV3-1 (or the pseudogene TRBV3-2) combines with J gene TRBJ1-6; tentatively, D is TRBD1 (5 bases). Between the trimmed V and J ends, which lost 1 base and 9 bases, there was a span of 10 bases. The germline gives CDR1 LGHDT, CDR2 YNNKEL (reference sequence). This CDR3 region has 14 residues. The CDR3 loop is CASSQGGGGSPLHF. Written as DNA, the CDR3 is TGTGCCAGCAGCCAAGGGGGGGGAGGTTCACCCCTCCACTTT.

The genes are TRBV6-5 and TRBJ1-2; TRBD1 aligns across 7 bases. The V gene's germline CDR1 is MNHEY and CDR2 SVGAGI. Trimming took 4 bases from V and 6 from J; bases not matched to a gene: 11. The CDR3 is made up of 15 amino acids. The CDR3 region has the DNA TGTGCCAGCAGTTCCTTCACAGGGGATGGTAATGGCTACACCTTC. Translated: CASSSFTGDGNGYTF.

The chain employs TRBV12-5 and TRBJ1-2; D is uncertain. Per germline, CDR1 LGHNT and CDR2 FRNRAP. The CDR3 spans 14 residues. The germline V and J ends were trimmed by 3 bases and 6 bases, with 14 bases remaining between them. The CDR3 loop reads CASGFLRLDNGYTF. CDR3 bases: TGTGCTAGTGGTTTTCTTCGGCTGGATAATGGCTACACCTTC.

The rearrangement links TRBV5-1 to TRBJ1-1; D is perhaps TRBD1 (5 bases). The CDR3 has 13 amino acids. Germline V gene lookup returns CDR1 SGHRS and CDR2 YFSETQ. V shed 3 bases and J shed 3 bases, with 9 bases lying between them. The DNA for the CDR3 is TGCGCCAGCAGCTATACAGGCGACACTGAAGCTTTCTTT. Its protein is CASSYTGDTEAFF.

This rearrangement joins TRBV7-9 to TRBJ2-1, with unresolved D. Trimming left V 5 bases short and J 2 bases short, with 13 bases between. CDR3 size: 15 residues. The germline gives CDR1 SEHNR, CDR2 FQNEAQ (reference sequence). CDR3 DNA sequence: TGTGCCAGCAGCACCCGTCTTGGACCCTACAATGAGCAGTTCTTC. Amino acid sequence: CASSTRLGPYNEQFF.

The gene calls are TRBV7-3 and TRBJ2-2, with TRBD1 identical over 9 bases. Germline lookup yields CDR1 SGHTA and CDR2 FQGTGA. V dropped 4 bases and J dropped 7; count of bases not matched to a gene: 7. The CDR3 spans 15 residues. The CDR3 DNA follows: TGTGCCAGCAGCTCCCAGACAGGGGGTGGCGGGGAGCTGTTTTTT. Translated, it gives CASSSQTGGGGELFF.

The chain is built from TRBV10-3 and TRBJ1-1; 10 bases line up with TRBD1. The CDR3 extends over 12 amino acids. The J segment lost 10 bases and the V segment lost 3 bases, leaving 2 bases of the junction unmatched. Germline CDR1 and CDR2: ENHRY and SYGVKD. The CDR3 spells CAISDRDRGAFF. The DNA of the CDR3 is TGTGCCATCAGTGATAGGGACAGGGGAGCTTTCTTT.

The rearrangement uses TRBV7-8 and TRBJ2-7, with 9 bases lining up with TRBD2. Germline values: CDR1 SGHVS, CDR2 FQNEAQ. Trimming cost V 2 bases and J 4 bases; bases outside gene matches: 6. This CDR3 comprises 15 residues. CDR3: CASSLRLAGPYEQYF. Here the CDR3 DNA reads TGTGCCAGCAGCTTACGCCTAGCGGGACCTTACGAGCAGTACTTC.

The V and J genes are TRBV11-2 and TRBJ1-1; 10 bases map to TRBD1. CDR3 length: 14 amino acids. Germline CDR1 SGHAT, CDR2 FQNNGV. The ends lost 3 bases at V and 6 bases at J; junction bases unmatched: 4. The CDR3 nucleotides are TGTGCCAGCAGCTTTACCGGGACAGGGGCTGAAGCTTTCTTT. Its protein product is CASSFTGTGAEAFF.

The genes are TRBV27 and TRBJ1-6; D gene uncertain. Trimming removed 6 bases from V and 16 bases from J, with 16 bases in between. The CDR3 has 12 amino acids. Germline V gene sequence: CDR1 MNHEY, CDR2 SMNVEV (reference sequence). CDR3 residues: CASSRPGTLLHF. DNA for the CDR3: TGTGCCAGCAGCCGTCCGGGAACACTACTCCACTTT.

The J gene is TRBJ2-3, the V gene TRBV13; no clear D. The CDR3 covers 12 residues. Per germline, CDR1 PRHDT and CDR2 FYEKMQ (reference sequence). V was shortened by 4 bases and J by 4 bases, with 6 bases between the two germline ends. CDR3 loop: CASSSAADTQYF. CDR3 sequence (DNA): TGTGCCAGCAGCTCCGCCGCAGATACGCAGTATTTT. Using reference TRBV13 and TRBJ2-3 for the parts outside the CDR3, the full variable domain is AAGVIQSPRHLIKEKRETATLKCYPIPRHDTVYWYQQGPGQDPQFLISFYEKMQSDKGSIPDRFSAQQFSDYHSELNMSSLELGDSALYFCASSSAADTQYFGPGTRLTVL.

The rearrangement joins TRBV27 to TRBJ1-4, with no clear D. CDR1 and CDR2 (germline): MNHEY, SMNVEV (reference sequence). Trimming removed 2 bases from V and 8 bases from J, with 12 bases in between. This CDR3 is 14 amino acids long. The CDR3 is CASSLNLGGEKLFF. CDR3 sequence (DNA): TGTGCCAGCAGTTTAAACCTGGGAGGAGAAAAACTGTTTTTT.

This sequence joins TRBV5-1 and TRBJ1-2; a weak D match, TRBD1 (6 bases). Germline V gene sequence: CDR1 SGHRS, CDR2 YFSETQ. The CDR3 totals 14 residues. V dropped 4 bases and J dropped 1 base, with 11 bases sitting between them. This CDR3 is CASSRTADNYGYTF. The CDR3 DNA reads as TGCGCCAGCAGCCGGACAGCAGATAACTATGGCTACACCTTC.

The V gene is TRBV29-1, the J gene TRBJ1-3; weak D call: TRBD1 (6 bases). Germline V lookup: CDR1 SQVTM, CDR2 ANQGSEA. V dropped 1 base and J dropped 0 bases, with 13 bases sitting between them. CDR3 length: 16 amino acids. The CDR3 sequence is CSVEVWDTISGNTIYF. The CDR3 nucleotides are TGCAGCGTTGAAGTATGGGACACCATCTCTGGAAACACCATATATTTT. Together with reference TRBV29-1 and TRBJ1-3, the CDR3 gives the full variable domain: SAVISQKPSRDICQRGTSLTIQCQVDSQVTMMFWYRQQPGQSLTLIATANQGSEATYESGFVIDKFPISRPNLTFSTLTVSNMSPEDSSIYLCSVEVWDTISGNTIYFGEGSWLTVV.

The rearrangement uses TRBV5-4 and TRBJ1-1; tentatively, D is TRBD1 (5 bases). Germline CDR1 SGHNT, CDR2 YYREEE (reference sequence). This CDR3 region has 15 residues. V lost 2 bases and J lost 2, with 13 bases in between. The CDR3, as DNA: TGTGCCAGCAGCTTTGGGGGGTGGGGAAACACTGAAGCTTTCTTT. Translation gives CASSFGGWGNTEAFF.

The count of this clone is one. This chain uses TRBV19 with TRBJ1-1, with 10 bases matching TRBD1. The CDR3 covers 13 residues. The V gene end was trimmed by 7 bases and the J gene end by 4 bases; junction bases not matched to a gene: 3. Germline V gives CDR1 LNHDA, CDR2 SQIVND (reference sequence). Here the CDR3 reads CASTDRGSTEAFF. CDR3 sequence (DNA): TGTGCCAGTACGGACAGGGGGAGCACTGAAGCTTTCTTT.

V gene TRBV2 combines with J gene TRBJ1-1, with a possible D match to TRBD1 (5 bases). Per germline, CDR1 SNHLY and CDR2 FYNNEI. The CDR3 covers 14 residues. V lost 4 bases and J lost 1, with 10 bases in between. The CDR3 sequence is CASSARQGNTEAFF. The CDR3 coding sequence is TGTGCCAGCAGTGCCCGGCAGGGGAACACTGAAGCTTTCTTT.

This chain's CDR3 is CASSLRQGESYGYTF. CDR3 in DNA: TGTGCCAGCAGCCTCCGACAGGGGGAGAGCTATGGCTACACCTTC. The chain has TRBV7-2 and TRBJ1-2, with 9 bases lining up with TRBD1. V was clipped by 5 bases and J by 4 bases; unmatched bases: 8. This CDR3 region has 15 residues. Looked up from germline, CDR1 is SGHTA and CDR2 is FQGNSA. Full variable domain (outside the CDR3, taken from reference TRBV7-2 and TRBJ1-2): GAGVSQSPSNKVTEKGKDVELRCDPISGHTALYWYRQSLGQGLEFLIYFQGNSAPDKSGLPSDRFSAERTGGSVSTLTIQRTQQEDSAVYLCASSLRQGESYGYTFGSGTRLTVV.

This clone was detected only once. The CDR3 spells CASSPDRGDTEAFF. CDR3 in DNA: TGTGCCAGCAGCCCTGACAGGGGGGACACTGAAGCTTTCTTT. The chain links TRBV11-3 to TRBJ1-1; TRBD1 matches at 9 bases. Germline V gene lookup returns CDR1 SGHNT and CDR2 YENEEA. The CDR3 sequence is 14 residues long. V shed 5 bases and J 3 bases; nucleotides not matched to a gene: 4.

The chain recombines TRBV19 with TRBJ1-5; D is uncertain. Germline CDR1 and CDR2: LNHDA and SQIVND (reference sequence). V lost 3 bases to trimming and J lost 4 bases, with 7 bases between them. This CDR3 contains 13 residues. CDR3 sequence reads: CASSISGNQPQHF. The CDR3 DNA is TGTGCCAGTAGTATTTCGGGAAATCAGCCCCAGCATTTT.

The chain combines TRBV28 with TRBJ1-2; D is possibly TRBD1 (6 bases). This CDR3 spans 14 amino acids. Germline CDR1 is MDHEN and CDR2 is SYDVKM. Trimming shortened V by 8 bases and J by 3 bases, and 16 bases separated the two germline ends. Here the CDR3 DNA reads TGTGCCAGCCAGTTCAGGGGAGAACACTATGGCTACACCTTC. Amino acid sequence: CASQFRGEHYGYTF.